This TCR beta chain derives from a study of T cells in Graves' hyperthyroidism and ophthalmopathy. RNA transcripts provided the source from which TCR beta CDR3 regions were amplified. A first-round RT-PCR of the TCR CDR3 used the HTBI primer set. TCRdb itself ran the multiplex PCR reads through MiXCR, one entry per CDR3 protein. This table has hundreds of thousands of distinct CDR3 sequences, 35% to 40% appearing once. Germline CDR1 SGHTA, CDR2 FQGNSA. CDR3 length: 17 residues. A remark on this clonotype: Its antigen is as yet unknown. One junction end disagrees with the germline gene, perhaps due to a read error.

The study's findings and limits: Most thyroid clonotypes expanded above 0.001 appeared in blood too.

Diagnosis rested on symptoms, serum thyroxine and TRAb, thyroid ultrasound, and orbital computed tomography. Sample: blood. The genes are TRBV7-2 and TRBJ1-5, with 9 bases that match TRBD1. The receptor comes from a man aged 18 to 29 with Graves' hyperthyroidism. CDR3 bases: TGTGCCAGCAGCCTGTCGGGACAGGGTTATAGCAATCGGCCCCAGCATTTT. This encodes CASSLSGQGYSNRPQHF.